One and the same sample provided the 20 T cell receptor beta chains below, sequenced in a study of T cells in Graves' hyperthyroidism and ophthalmopathy (dated by TCRdb to between 2018 and 2021). Libraries were made using multiplex PCR. Sequenced on an Illumina HiSeq 2000. TCR beta CDR3 regions were amplified from RNA transcripts. The TCR CDR3 was subjected to a first round of RT-PCR using the HTBI primer set and the Qiagen OneStep RT-PCR kit. The public reads were reprocessed in TCRdb via fastp at Q25 and MiXCR, keeping in-frame beta chains. CDR3 protein duplicates are merged, each entry listing the most common genes and DNA. The sample records around 690,000 distinct CDR3 sequences, more than 20% of which are singletons. Roughly 30% of the sample is taken by the ten largest. Material for sequencing was blood. The receptors derive from a man younger than 45 with Graves' ophthalmopathy.

This clonotype was seen more than once but under ten times. V gene TRBV3-1 combines with J gene TRBJ2-7, with 7 bases that match TRBD2. Trimming removed 0 bases from V and 2 bases from J; junction bases left unmatched: 7. This CDR3 has 16 residues. In germline, CDR1 is LGHDT, CDR2 YNNKEL (reference sequence). The DNA of the CDR3 is TGTGCCAGCAGCCAAGATTCTGGCGGGAGAACCTACGAGCAGTACTTC. Translation: CASSQDSGGRTYEQYF.

This clonotype was counted only a few times. The chain links TRBV20-1 to TRBJ1-5, with 10 positions matching TRBD1. CDR3 length: 15 amino acids. With V trimmed by 1 base and J by 4 bases, 4 bases remained unmatched. Germline V lookup: CDR1 DFQATT, CDR2 SNEGSKA (reference sequence). The CDR3 is CSARVGGQGNQPQHF. Here the CDR3 DNA reads TGCAGTGCTAGAGTGGGGGGACAGGGGAATCAGCCCCAGCATTTT.

This clonotype was counted at least ten times. The chain has TRBV5-1 and TRBJ1-2; tentatively, D is TRBD1 (6 bases). The germline V gene has CDR1 SGHRS and CDR2 YFSETQ. Trimming stripped 0 bases from V and 7 bases from J, with 16 bases between. CDR3 length: 15 amino acids. The CDR3 is CASSLEVWGGRGYTF. As DNA, the CDR3 is TGCGCCAGCAGCTTGGAGGTATGGGGGGGCCGTGGCTACACCTTC.

The rearrangement links TRBV28 to TRBJ2-3; 7 positions agree with TRBD2. The CDR3 is made up of 14 amino acids. Germline V CDR1 and CDR2: MDHEN, SYDVKM. Unmatched junction bases numbered 13, after V lost 10 bases and J lost 6 bases. The CDR3 loop is CATKVGGGWDTQYF. CDR3 bases: TGTGCCACCAAGGTCGGGGGAGGGTGGGATACGCAGTATTTT.

A few counts support this clonotype. The V and J genes are TRBV6-5 and TRBJ2-7, with unresolved D. Germline CDR1 is MNHEY and CDR2 is SVGAGI. This CDR3 has 14 residues. Trimming pared 2 bases from V and 5 bases from J, leaving 13 bases between. As DNA, the CDR3 is TGTGCCAGCAGTTACGCTAGGCCCTTGGACGAGCAGTACTTC. Translating gives CASSYARPLDEQYF.

This clonotype was observed a handful of times. The chain joins TRBV3-1 to TRBJ2-1; 7 bases are shared with TRBD2. Trimming at V came to 4 bases and at J to 3 bases, leaving 9 bases not matched to a gene. Per the germline V gene, CDR1 is LGHDT and CDR2 is YNNKEL (reference sequence). CDR3 length: 16 residues. The CDR3 region has the DNA TGTGCCAGCAGCCCCCCAAGCGGGAAGCACTACAATGAGCAGTTCTTC. This sequence encodes CASSPPSGKHYNEQFF.

The gene calls are TRBV20-1 and TRBJ1-2; 10 nucleotides agree with TRBD1. This CDR3 has 14 residues. The trim removed 6 bases at V and 2 bases at J, leaving 6 bases unmatched. Germline V lookup: CDR1 DFQATT, CDR2 SNEGSKA (reference sequence). The CDR3 region is CSAQGDRGNYGYTF. CDR3 sequence (DNA): TGCAGTGCCCAGGGGGACAGGGGAAACTATGGCTACACCTTC.

The rearrangement uses TRBV6-2 or TRBV6-3 and TRBJ2-7, with a tentative D call TRBD1 (5 bases). CDR3 length: 14 residues. V lost 6 bases to trimming and J lost 2 bases, with 14 bases between them. Germline lookup yields CDR1 MNHEY and CDR2 SVGEGT. This CDR3 reads CASSLQGNPYEQYF. The CDR3 DNA follows: TGTGCCAGCAGCCTCCAGGGCAATCCCTACGAGCAGTACTTC.

The sample holds a few counts of this clonotype. This chain connects TRBV5-8 to TRBJ2-1, with 8 nucleotides matching TRBD1. Germline trimming cut 1 base from V and 9 bases from J; bases unmatched to any gene: 9. The CDR3 runs to 15 residues. Germline loops: CDR1 SGHTS, CDR2 YDEGEE. The CDR3 coding sequence is TGTGCCAGCAGCTTGCAGGGCAGGGGGCTCGGTGAGCAGTTCTTC. Translation gives CASSLQGRGLGEQFF.

V gene TRBV11-2 combines with J gene TRBJ2-2; 9 bases align to TRBD1. The CDR3 has 15 residues. Losses at the gene ends were 8 bases for V and 7 bases for J; bases not matched to a gene: 11. Germline V gene sequence: CDR1 SGHAT, CDR2 FQNNGV. CDR3 protein: CASPGRQGEVGELFF. In DNA form, the CDR3 reads TGTGCCAGCCCCGGTAGACAGGGGGAGGTCGGGGAGCTGTTTTTT.

This rearrangement joins TRBV10-2 to TRBJ2-7; a weak D match, TRBD2 (6 bases). Germline V gene lookup returns CDR1 WSHSY and CDR2 SAAADI. CDR3 length equals 13 residues. V lost 7 bases to trimming and J lost 1 base, with 11 bases between them. CDR3 region: CASNVGGSYEQYF. The CDR3 bases are TGCGCCAGCAATGTAGGAGGGTCCTACGAGCAGTACTTC.

In its sample, this clonotype was seen a few times. The chain combines TRBV7-3 with TRBJ2-3; 8 nucleotides match TRBD1. The CDR3 has 15 residues. Trimming at V came to 1 base and at J to 4 bases, leaving 4 bases not matched to a gene. Per germline, CDR1 SGHTA and CDR2 FQGTGA. CDR3 sequence reads: CASSLNGQGADTQYF. As DNA, the CDR3 is TGTGCCAGCAGCTTAAATGGACAGGGCGCAGATACGCAGTATTTT.

The chain combines TRBV4-2 with TRBJ1-1; D possibly corresponds to TRBD1 (6 bases). The CDR3 has 12 residues. The germline gives CDR1 LGHNA, CDR2 YNFKEQ. The V end lost 5 bases, the J end lost 5 bases, and 9 bases lay between the germline ends. Here the CDR3 DNA reads TGTGCCAGCAGCTGGGGGGCGACTGAAGCTTTCTTT. It is translated as CASSWGATEAFF.

The chain recombines TRBV4-2 with TRBJ2-7, with D maybe TRBD1 (6 bases). Germline lookup yields CDR1 LGHNA and CDR2 YNFKEQ. The CDR3 consists of 15 residues. V shed 1 base and J shed 2 bases, with 12 bases lying between them. CDR3 residues: CASSQAGHLAYEQYF. The CDR3 coding sequence is TGTGCCAGCAGCCAAGCGGGACACCTTGCCTACGAGCAGTACTTC.

This clonotype was observed a few times. The CDR3 here is CATSRDGGQRTSRNTGELFF. In nucleotides, the CDR3 is TGTGCCACCAGCAGAGATGGGGGGCAGAGGACTAGCAGGAACACCGGGGAGCTGTTTTTT. This chain uses TRBV15 with TRBJ2-2; 8 bases agree with TRBD2. This CDR3 comprises 20 residues. Germline CDR1 reads LNHNV; CDR2 reads YYDKDF (reference sequence). Trimming at V came to 0 bases and at J to 1 base, leaving 13 bases not matched to a gene.

This chain uses TRBV6-6 with TRBJ1-5; TRBD1 is a possible D gene (5 bases). In germline, CDR1 is MNHNY, CDR2 SVGAGI (reference sequence). The germline V and J ends were trimmed by 0 bases and 5 bases, with 17 bases remaining between them. The CDR3 contains 17 residues. DNA of the CDR3: TGTGCCAGCAGTTACTCTGTCGGTCCACAGGATGATCAGCCCCAGCATTTT. Translated, it gives CASSYSVGPQDDQPQHF.

This clonotype was observed a handful of times. The chain combines TRBV3-1 with TRBJ2-1, with 14 bases that match TRBD2. Unmatched junction bases numbered 11, after V lost 4 bases and J lost 3 bases. CDR1 is LGHDT and CDR2 is YNNKEL in the germline V gene (reference sequence). This CDR3 contains 19 residues. The CDR3 coding sequence is TGTGCCAGCAGCCCCGAGGGACTAGCGGGAGTGAGGGGCTACAATGAGCAGTTCTTC. It translates to CASSPEGLAGVRGYNEQFF.

This clonotype was picked up many times. For the CDR3, the DNA is TGTGCCAGCTCACCCCTCGGAGGGAGGCCACAAGAGACCCAGTACTTC. Amino acid sequence: CASSPLGGRPQETQYF. This chain connects TRBV18 to TRBJ2-5; D is perhaps TRBD2 (6 bases). The CDR3 is made up of 16 amino acids. Trimming shortened V by 3 bases and J by 2 bases, and 16 bases separated the two germline ends. Germline-derived CDR1 and CDR2 are KGHSH and LQKENI.

This clonotype was observed a few times. The chain couples TRBV6-1 to TRBJ2-1, with TRBD2 matching 7 bases. The germline gives CDR1 MNHNS, CDR2 SASEGT. The V gene end was trimmed by 2 bases and the J gene end by 2 bases; junction bases not matched to a gene: 6. This CDR3 spans 16 amino acids. DNA of the CDR3: TGTGCCAGCAGTGAATGGAGACTAGCAACCTACAATGAGCAGTTCTTC. Amino acid sequence: CASSEWRLATYNEQFF.

The V call is TRBV28, the J call TRBJ2-3; TRBD1 aligns across 7 bases. Losses at the gene ends were 5 bases for V and 3 bases for J; bases not matched to a gene: 8. This CDR3 contains 15 residues. Germline-derived CDR1 and CDR2 are MDHEN and SYDVKM. Written as DNA, the CDR3 is TGTGCCAGCAGTCTCCGACAGGGTACGACAGATACGCAGTATTTT. Translation: CASSLRQGTTDTQYF.